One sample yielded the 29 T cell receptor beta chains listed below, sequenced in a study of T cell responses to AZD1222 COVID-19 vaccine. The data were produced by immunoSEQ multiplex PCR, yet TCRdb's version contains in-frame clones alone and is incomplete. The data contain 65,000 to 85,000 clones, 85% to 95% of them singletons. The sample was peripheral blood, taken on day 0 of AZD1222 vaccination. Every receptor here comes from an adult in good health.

The CDR3 sequence: CATTSGGNQPQHF. Written as DNA, the CDR3 is TGTGCCACCACCTCCGGGGGCAATCAGCCCCAGCATTTT. The chain is built from TRBV15 and TRBJ1-5; D unclear. CDR3 size: 13 residues. Trimming left V 7 bases short and J 2 bases short, with 9 bases between. Germline V gene data show CDR1 as LNHNV and CDR2 as YYDKDF (reference sequence).

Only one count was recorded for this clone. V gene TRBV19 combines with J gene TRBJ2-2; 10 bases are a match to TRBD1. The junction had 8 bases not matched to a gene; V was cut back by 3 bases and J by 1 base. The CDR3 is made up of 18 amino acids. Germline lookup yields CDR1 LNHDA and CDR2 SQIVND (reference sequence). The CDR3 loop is CASSMSPWDRGNTGELFF. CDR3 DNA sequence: TGTGCCAGTAGTATGTCTCCTTGGGACAGGGGGAACACCGGGGAGCTGTTTTTT.

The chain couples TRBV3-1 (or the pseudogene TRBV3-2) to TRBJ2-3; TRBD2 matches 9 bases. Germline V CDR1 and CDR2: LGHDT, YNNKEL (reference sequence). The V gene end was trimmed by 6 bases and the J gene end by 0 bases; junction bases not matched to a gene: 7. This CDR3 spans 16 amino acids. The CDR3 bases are TGTGCCAGCAGTTCCTTAGCGGGGGCCAGCACAGATACGCAGTATTTT. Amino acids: CASSSLAGASTDTQYF.

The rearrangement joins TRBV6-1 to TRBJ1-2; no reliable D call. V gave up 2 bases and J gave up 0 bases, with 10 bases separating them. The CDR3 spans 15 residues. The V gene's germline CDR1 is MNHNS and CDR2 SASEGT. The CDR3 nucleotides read TGTGCCAGCAGTGAAACTATAGGGCCTAACTATGGCTACACCTTC. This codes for CASSETIGPNYGYTF.

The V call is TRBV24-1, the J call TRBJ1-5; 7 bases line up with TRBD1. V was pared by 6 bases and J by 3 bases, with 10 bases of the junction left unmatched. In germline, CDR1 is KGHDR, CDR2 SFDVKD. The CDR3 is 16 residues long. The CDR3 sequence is CATSSTDRNFNQPQHF. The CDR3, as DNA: TGTGCCACCAGTTCGACGGACAGGAACTTCAATCAGCCCCAGCATTTT.

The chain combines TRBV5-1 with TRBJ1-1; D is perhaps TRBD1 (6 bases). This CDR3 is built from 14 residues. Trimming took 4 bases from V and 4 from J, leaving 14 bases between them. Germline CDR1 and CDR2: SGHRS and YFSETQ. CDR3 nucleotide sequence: TGCGCCAGCAGCAAACAGGGAGTAGGCACTGAAGCTTTCTTT. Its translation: CASSKQGVGTEAFF. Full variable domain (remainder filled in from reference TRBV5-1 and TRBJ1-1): KAGVTQTPRYLIKTRGQQVTLSCSPISGHRSVSWYQQTPGQGLQFLFEYFSETQRNKGNFPGRFSGRQFSNSRSEMNVSTLELGDSALYLCASSKQGVGTEAFFGQGTRLTVV.

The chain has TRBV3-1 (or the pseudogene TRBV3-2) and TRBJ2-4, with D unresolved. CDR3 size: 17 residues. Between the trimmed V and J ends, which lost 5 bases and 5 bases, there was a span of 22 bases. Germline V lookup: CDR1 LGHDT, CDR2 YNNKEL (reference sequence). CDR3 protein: CASSTRGPICKENIQYF. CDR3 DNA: TGTGCCAGCAGCACCAGAGGTCCCATTTGCAAAGAAAACATTCAGTACTTC.

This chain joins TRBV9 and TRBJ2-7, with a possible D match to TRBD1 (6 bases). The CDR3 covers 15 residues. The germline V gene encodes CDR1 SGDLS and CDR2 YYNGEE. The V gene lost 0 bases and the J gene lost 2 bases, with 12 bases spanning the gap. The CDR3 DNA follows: TGTGCCAGCAGCGTAGACGGGACAACAACCTACGAGCAGTACTTC. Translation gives CASSVDGTTTYEQYF.

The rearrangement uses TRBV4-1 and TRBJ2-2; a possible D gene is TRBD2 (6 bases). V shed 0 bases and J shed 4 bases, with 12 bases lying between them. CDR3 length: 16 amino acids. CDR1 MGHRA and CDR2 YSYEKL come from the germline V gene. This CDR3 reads CASSQEGLRGTGELFF. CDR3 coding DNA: TGCGCCAGCAGCCAAGAGGGACTGAGGGGCACCGGGGAGCTGTTTTTT.

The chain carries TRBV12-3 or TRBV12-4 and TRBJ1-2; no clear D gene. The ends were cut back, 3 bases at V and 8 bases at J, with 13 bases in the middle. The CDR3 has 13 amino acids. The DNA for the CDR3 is TGTGCCAGCAGTTTTGTTGGGTTGAACGGCTACACCTTC. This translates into CASSFVGLNGYTF.

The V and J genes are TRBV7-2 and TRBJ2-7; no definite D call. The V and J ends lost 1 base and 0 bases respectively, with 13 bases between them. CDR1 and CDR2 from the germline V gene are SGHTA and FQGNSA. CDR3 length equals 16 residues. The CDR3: CASSLGARSSSYEQYF. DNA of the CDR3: TGTGCCAGCAGCTTAGGGGCACGCTCCAGCTCCTACGAGCAGTACTTC.

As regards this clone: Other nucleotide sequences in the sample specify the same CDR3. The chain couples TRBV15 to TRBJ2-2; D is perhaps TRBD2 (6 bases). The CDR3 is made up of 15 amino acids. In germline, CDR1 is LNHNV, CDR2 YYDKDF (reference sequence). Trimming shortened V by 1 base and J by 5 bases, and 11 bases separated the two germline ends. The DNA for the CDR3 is TGTGCCACCAGCAGAGGGGGGACTGGAACCGGGGAGCTGTTTTTT. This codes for CATSRGGTGTGELFF.

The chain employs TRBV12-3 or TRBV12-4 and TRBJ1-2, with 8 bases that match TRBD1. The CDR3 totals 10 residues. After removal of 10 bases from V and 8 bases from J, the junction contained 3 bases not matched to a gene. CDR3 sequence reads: CATRGPGYTF. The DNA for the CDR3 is TGTGCCACCAGGGGGCCGGGCTACACCTTC.

CDR3 nucleotide sequence: TGTGCCAGCAGCTCGTCAGGGGGCCGAAGCACAGATACGCAGTATTTT. Translation gives CASSSSGGRSTDTQYF. The V gene is TRBV5-6, the J gene TRBJ2-3; 8 nucleotides match TRBD1. CDR1 is SGHDT, CDR2 YYEEEE, per germline. This CDR3 comprises 16 residues. Losses at the gene ends were 3 bases for V and 0 bases for J; bases not matched to a gene: 6.

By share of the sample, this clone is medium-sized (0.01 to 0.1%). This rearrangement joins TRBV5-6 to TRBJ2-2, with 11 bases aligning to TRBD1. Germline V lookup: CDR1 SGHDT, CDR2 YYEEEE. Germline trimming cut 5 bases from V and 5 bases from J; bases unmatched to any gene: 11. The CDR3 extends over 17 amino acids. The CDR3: CASRSDRGRDWTGELFF. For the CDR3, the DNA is TGTGCCAGCAGATCGGACAGGGGGCGCGATTGGACCGGGGAGCTGTTTTTT.

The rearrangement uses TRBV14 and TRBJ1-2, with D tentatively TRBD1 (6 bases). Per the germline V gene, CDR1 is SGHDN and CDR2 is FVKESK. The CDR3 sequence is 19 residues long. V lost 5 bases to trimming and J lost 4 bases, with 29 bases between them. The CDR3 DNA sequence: TGTGCCAGCAGCGGCGTGGTCCGAAACAGGGCCGCTAGGTCCTATGGCTACACCTTC. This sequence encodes CASSGVVRNRAARSYGYTF.

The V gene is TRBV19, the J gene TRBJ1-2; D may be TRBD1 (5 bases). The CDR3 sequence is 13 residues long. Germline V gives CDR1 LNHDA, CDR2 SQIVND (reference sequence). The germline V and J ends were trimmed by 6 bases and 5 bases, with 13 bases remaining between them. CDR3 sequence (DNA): TGTGCCAGTAGAGGGACCGTGATTTATGGCTACACCTTC. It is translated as CASRGTVIYGYTF.

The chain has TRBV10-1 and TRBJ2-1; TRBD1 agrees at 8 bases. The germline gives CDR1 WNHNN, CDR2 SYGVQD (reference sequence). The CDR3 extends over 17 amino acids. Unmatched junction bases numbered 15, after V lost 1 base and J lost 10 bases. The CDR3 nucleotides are TGCGCCAGCAGTGAGTACGCCGGGACAGGCCTAATCGAGGAGCAGTTCTTC. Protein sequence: CASSEYAGTGLIEEQFF.

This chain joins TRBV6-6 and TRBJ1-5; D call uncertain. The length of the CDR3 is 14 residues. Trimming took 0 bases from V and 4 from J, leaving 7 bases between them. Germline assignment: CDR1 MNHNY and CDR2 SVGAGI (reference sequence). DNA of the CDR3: TGTGCCAGCAGTTACTCCTCGCATAATCAGCCCCAGCATTTT. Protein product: CASSYSSHNQPQHF.

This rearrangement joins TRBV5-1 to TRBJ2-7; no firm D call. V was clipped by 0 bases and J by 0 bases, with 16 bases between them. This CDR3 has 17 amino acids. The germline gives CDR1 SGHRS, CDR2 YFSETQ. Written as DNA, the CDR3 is TGCGCCAGCAGCTTGGTCGGCGTGACGGGCGGCTCCTACGAGCAGTACTTC. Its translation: CASSLVGVTGGSYEQYF.

The DNA for the CDR3 is TGCGCCAGCAGCCAGGACAGGGCCCGGGTGGTAACTGAAGCTTTCTTT. This encodes CASSQDRARVVTEAFF. This chain links TRBV5-1 with TRBJ1-1, with TRBD1 identical over 8 bases. CDR1 and CDR2 from the germline V gene are SGHRS and YFSETQ. The CDR3 has 16 residues. Germline trimming cut 4 bases from V and 5 bases from J; bases unmatched to any gene: 13.

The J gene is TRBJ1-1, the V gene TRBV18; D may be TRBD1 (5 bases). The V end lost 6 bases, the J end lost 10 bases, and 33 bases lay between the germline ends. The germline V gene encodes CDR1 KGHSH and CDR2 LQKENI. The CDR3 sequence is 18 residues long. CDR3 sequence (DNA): TGTGCCAGCTCCGAGAGGCAGGGCGGGATGAACACTGAAGGAGGAGCTTTCTTT. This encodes CASSERQGGMNTEGGAFF.

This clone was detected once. CDR3 in DNA: TGTGCCAGCAGCTTGGGGTTCTACGGGCAGAATTCACCCCTCCACTTT. Protein product: CASSLGFYGQNSPLHF. The gene calls are TRBV5-8 and TRBJ1-6; D is unclear. Deletions cut 0 bases from V and 7 bases from J, with 14 bases between. The V gene's germline CDR1 is SGHTS and CDR2 YDEGEE. This CDR3 is 16 amino acids long. The full variable domain, with the rest looked up from reference TRBV5-8 and TRBJ1-6, is EAGVTQSPTHLIKTRGQQATLRCSPISGHTSVYWYQQALGLGLQFLLWYDEGEERNRGNFPPRFSGRQFPNYSSELNVNALELEDSALYLCASSLGFYGQNSPLHFGNGTRLTVT.

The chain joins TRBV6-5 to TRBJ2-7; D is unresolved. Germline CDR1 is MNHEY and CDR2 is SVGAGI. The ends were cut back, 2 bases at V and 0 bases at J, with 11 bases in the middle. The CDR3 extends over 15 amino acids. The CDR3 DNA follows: TGTGCCAGCAGTTACCAGGACCGTCTCTCCTACGAGCAGTACTTC. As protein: CASSYQDRLSYEQYF.

CDR3: CSASKVMNTEAFF. The CDR3 DNA reads as TGCAGTGCTAGTAAAGTTATGAACACTGAAGCTTTCTTT. The chain recombines TRBV20-1 with TRBJ1-1; D remains ambiguous. V lost 3 bases and J lost 0, with 8 bases in between. Germline V gives CDR1 DFQATT, CDR2 SNEGSKA (reference sequence). The CDR3 extends over 13 amino acids.

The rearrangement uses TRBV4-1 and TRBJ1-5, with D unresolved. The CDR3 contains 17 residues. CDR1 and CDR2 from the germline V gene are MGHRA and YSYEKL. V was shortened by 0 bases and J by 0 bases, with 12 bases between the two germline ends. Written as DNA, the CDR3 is TGCGCCAGCAGCCAAGAATATGAGACTTATAGCAATCAGCCCCAGCATTTT. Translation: CASSQEYETYSNQPQHF.

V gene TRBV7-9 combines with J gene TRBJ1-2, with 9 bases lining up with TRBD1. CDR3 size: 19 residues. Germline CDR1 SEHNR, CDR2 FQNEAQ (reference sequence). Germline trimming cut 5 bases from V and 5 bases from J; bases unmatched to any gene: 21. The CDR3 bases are TGTGCCAGCAGCCGAGAGAGATTTCCAAACCGGGACAGGGCGTATGGCTACACCTTC. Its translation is CASSRERFPNRDRAYGYTF.

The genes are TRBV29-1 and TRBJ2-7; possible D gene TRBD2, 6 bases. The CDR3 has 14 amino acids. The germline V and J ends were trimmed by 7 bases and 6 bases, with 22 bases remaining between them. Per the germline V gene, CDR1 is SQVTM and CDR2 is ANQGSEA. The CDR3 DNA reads TGCAGCGCCGCGTTTTCGGGTGGAGCGGGCGAGCAGTACTTC. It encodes CSAAFSGGAGEQYF.

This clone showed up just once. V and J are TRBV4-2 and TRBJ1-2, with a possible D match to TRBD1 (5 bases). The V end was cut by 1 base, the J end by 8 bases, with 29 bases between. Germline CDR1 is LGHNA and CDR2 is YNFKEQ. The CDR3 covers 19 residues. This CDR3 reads CASSQVIRRDAGHVGGYTF. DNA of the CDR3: TGTGCCAGCAGCCAAGTGATACGCCGGGACGCCGGCCACGTTGGGGGCTACACCTTC.